These T cell receptor beta chains were read from a single sample in a study of response to subunit inactivated influenza vaccine. TCRdb ran MiXCR on the RT-PCR reads and lists one entry per CDR3 protein. In the table there are 550,000 to 650,000 distinct CDR3 sequences, 12% of which are singletons. The material sequenced was PBMCs from blood, taken on the day of vaccination. The receptors originated from a man aged 45 to 65 who received an inactivated influenza vaccine. The conserved cysteine and the conserved F or W are not part of the CDR3 here. Fields, in order: clone size, V gene, CDR3 protein. For some rows the clone size is stated as once, few or many, or as a class when expanded; others skip it.

abundance: -
v_gene: TRBV6-1
CDR3aa: ASRRMTELTSGANVLS

abundance: -
v_gene: TRBV20-1
CDR3aa: SARDGGRVDSPLH

abundance: many
v_gene: TRBV6-2/TRBV6-3
CDR3aa: ASSYSREVETQY

abundance: -
v_gene: TRBV12-3/TRBV12-4
CDR3aa: ASRLGAGLRETQY

abundance: many
v_gene: TRBV28
CDR3aa: ASSLLAGDSYEQY

abundance: many
v_gene: TRBV4-1
CDR3aa: ASSPLMGGLGEKLF

abundance: many
v_gene: TRBV5-6
CDR3aa: ASSLLAAKADTEAF

abundance: few
v_gene: TRBV6-1
CDR3aa: ASSEAPGVLIGSREKLF

abundance: -
v_gene: TRBV6-2/TRBV6-3
CDR3aa: ASSTTGVGNQPQH

abundance: few
v_gene: TRBV9
CDR3aa: ASSVGGRYQETQY

abundance: -
v_gene: TRBV20-1
CDR3aa: SAPPTSREQF

abundance: few
v_gene: TRBV29-1
CDR3aa: SVDPTEEQF

abundance: many
v_gene: TRBV7-2
CDR3aa: ASSLDVGSTDTQY

abundance: -
v_gene: TRBV18
CDR3aa: ASSPGTGVTTGELF

abundance: few
v_gene: TRBV27
CDR3aa: ASSLEGEPYNEQF

abundance: -
v_gene: TRBV10-3
CDR3aa: AISPTGSSYEQY

abundance: -
v_gene: TRBV2
CDR3aa: ASSWTGGEQETQY

abundance: few
v_gene: TRBV5-1
CDR3aa: ASSLGTGLNIQY

abundance: few
v_gene: TRBV29-1
CDR3aa: SVETGTGPTGETQY

abundance: many
v_gene: TRBV4-2
CDR3aa: ASSQGTSGGRETQY

abundance: few
v_gene: TRBV5-1
CDR3aa: ASSLIQGFQETQY

abundance: many
v_gene: TRBV20-1
CDR3aa: SARDASGRATDTQY

abundance: -
v_gene: TRBV7-2
CDR3aa: ASSFTSGGAGDTQY

abundance: many
v_gene: TRBV12-3/TRBV12-4
CDR3aa: ASSTSGGIGEQY

abundance: few
v_gene: TRBV10-3
CDR3aa: AISESGRGGLRTDTQY

abundance: few
v_gene: TRBV7-2
CDR3aa: ASSLRVSEDYEQY

abundance: -
v_gene: TRBV6-2/TRBV6-3
CDR3aa: ASSPRDRGDYNEQF

abundance: -
v_gene: TRBV7-2
CDR3aa: ASSFLSRDREHEQY

abundance: few
v_gene: TRBV12-3/TRBV12-4
CDR3aa: ASSPRDSGPDTQY

abundance: -
v_gene: TRBV5-1
CDR3aa: ASSLASSTGFNSPLH